The T cell receptor beta chain under discussion was sequenced for a study of shared clonotypes between healthy human individuals. CD45RO-negative CD8 cells positively selected for CCR7 made up the naive population, which excluded terminally differentiated effector memory CD45RA+ cells. TCRdb's table, derived via immunoSEQ multiplex PCR, lists solely in-frame clones and lacks some. The top ten hold over 0.1% of the sample, which has fewer than 700,000 clones, roughly 95% seen once. The germline CDR1 and CDR2 sequences are LGHNA and YNFKEQ. CDR3 length: 15 amino acids. V shed 0 bases and J 9 bases; nucleotides not matched to a gene: 3.

This clonotype was obtained from a woman aged 25-40 years in good health. The chain combines TRBV4-2 with TRBJ1-6; the match to TRBD1 covers 9 bases. Sequencing used naive CD8+ T cells sorted from blood. In nucleotides, the CDR3 is TGTGCCAGCAGCCAAGACGGGACAGGGATTTCACCCCTCCACTTT. Its translation is CASSQDGTGISPLHF.